This T cell receptor (beta chain) was obtained from a study of blood T cells in healthy people across ages. The study's findings and limits: TCR beta diversity was tightly associated with the proportion of naive T cells. Diversity estimates drawn from one million T cells were deemed underestimates.

Together with a sample-barcoded 5' primer, a J-beta primer mix was included in a second PCR lasting about 7 to 11 cycles. TCRdb recomputed calls from the 5' RACE reads with MiXCR, one row per CDR3 protein. In the table there are roughly 1,700,000 distinct CDR3 sequences, 28% of which are singletons. The CDR3 contains 17 residues. Germline V gene data show CDR1 as MNHEY and CDR2 as SMNVEV (reference sequence). V was shortened by 5 bases and J by 6 bases, with 24 bases between the two germline ends. This clonotype was seen a handful of times. The antigen is undetermined. This rearrangement joins TRBV27 to TRBJ2-3; D perhaps matches TRBD1 (6 bases). Sequencing was done on a sample of blood. This receptor was obtained from a woman between 25 and 40 years old in good health. This chain's CDR3 is CASSGSRDISVPDTQYF. In DNA, the CDR3 is TGTGCCAGCAGTGGGTCCCGGGACATCTCCGTCCCGGATACGCAGTATTTT.